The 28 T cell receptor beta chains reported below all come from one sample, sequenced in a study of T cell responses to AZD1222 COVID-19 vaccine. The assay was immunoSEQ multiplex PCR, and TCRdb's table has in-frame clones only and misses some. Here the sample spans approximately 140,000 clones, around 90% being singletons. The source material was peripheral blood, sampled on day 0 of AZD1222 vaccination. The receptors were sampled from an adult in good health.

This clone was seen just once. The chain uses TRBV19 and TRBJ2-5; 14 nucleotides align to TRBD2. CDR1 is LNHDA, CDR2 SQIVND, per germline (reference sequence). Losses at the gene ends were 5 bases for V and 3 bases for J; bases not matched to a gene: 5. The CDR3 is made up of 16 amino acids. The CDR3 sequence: CASSSGTSGREETQYF. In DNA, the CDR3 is TGTGCCAGTAGTTCCGGGACTAGCGGGAGAGAAGAGACCCAGTACTTC. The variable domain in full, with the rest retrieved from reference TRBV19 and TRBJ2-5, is DGGITQSPKYLFRKEGQNVTLSCEQNLNHDAMYWYRQDPGQGLRLIYYSQIVNDFQKGDIAEGYSVSREKKESFPLTVTSAQKNPTAFYLCASSSGTSGREETQYFGPGTRLLVL.

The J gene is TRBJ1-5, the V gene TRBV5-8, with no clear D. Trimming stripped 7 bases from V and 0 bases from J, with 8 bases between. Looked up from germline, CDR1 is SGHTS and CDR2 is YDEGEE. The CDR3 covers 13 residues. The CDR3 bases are TGTGCCAGCGAGGCGTATAGCAATCAGCCCCAGCATTTT. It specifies CASEAYSNQPQHF.

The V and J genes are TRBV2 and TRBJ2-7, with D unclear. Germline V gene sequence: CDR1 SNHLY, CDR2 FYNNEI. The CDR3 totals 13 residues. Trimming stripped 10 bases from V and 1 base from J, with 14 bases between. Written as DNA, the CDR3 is TGTGCCAAAGCGACGGAACCATCCTACGAGCAGTACTTC. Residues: CAKATEPSYEQYF.

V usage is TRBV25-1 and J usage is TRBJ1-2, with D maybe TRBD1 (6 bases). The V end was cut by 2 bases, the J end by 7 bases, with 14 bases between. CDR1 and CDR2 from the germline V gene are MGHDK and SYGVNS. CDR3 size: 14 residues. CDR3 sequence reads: CASSEDGGRGGYTF. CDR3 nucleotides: TGTGCCAGCAGTGAAGATGGTGGCAGGGGTGGCTACACCTTC.

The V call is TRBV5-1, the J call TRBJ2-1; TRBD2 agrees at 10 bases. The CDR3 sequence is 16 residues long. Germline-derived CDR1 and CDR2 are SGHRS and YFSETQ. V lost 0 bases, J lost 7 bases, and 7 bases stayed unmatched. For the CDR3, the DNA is TGCGCCAGCAGCTTGGCCTTAGCGGGAGGTTTAAATGAGCAGTTCTTC. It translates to CASSLALAGGLNEQFF.

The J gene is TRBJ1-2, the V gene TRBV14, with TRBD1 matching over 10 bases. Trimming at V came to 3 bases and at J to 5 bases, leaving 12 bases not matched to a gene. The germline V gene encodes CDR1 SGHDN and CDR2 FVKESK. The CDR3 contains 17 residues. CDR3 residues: CASSQSFRDRGFYGYTF. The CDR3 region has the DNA TGTGCCAGCAGCCAGTCATTCCGGGACAGGGGATTTTATGGCTACACCTTC.

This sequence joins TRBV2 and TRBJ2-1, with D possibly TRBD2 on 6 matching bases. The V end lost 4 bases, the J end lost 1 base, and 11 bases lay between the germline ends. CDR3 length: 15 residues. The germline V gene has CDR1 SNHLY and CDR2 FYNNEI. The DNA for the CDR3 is TGTGCCAGCAGTGGTGCGGGACTGTCCTACAATGAGCAGTTCTTC. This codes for CASSGAGLSYNEQFF.

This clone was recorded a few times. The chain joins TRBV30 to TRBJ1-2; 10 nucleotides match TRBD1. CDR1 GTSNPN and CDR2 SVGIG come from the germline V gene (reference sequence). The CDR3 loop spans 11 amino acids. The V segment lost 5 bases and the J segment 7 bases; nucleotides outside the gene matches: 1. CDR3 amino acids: CAWGQGGGYTF. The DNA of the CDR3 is TGTGCCTGGGGACAGGGGGGTGGCTACACCTTC.

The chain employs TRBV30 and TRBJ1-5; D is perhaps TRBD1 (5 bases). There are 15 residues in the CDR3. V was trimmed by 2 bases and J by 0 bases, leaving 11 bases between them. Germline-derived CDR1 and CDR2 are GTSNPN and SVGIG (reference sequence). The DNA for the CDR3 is TGTGCCTGGAGTAAGGCGGGGCTTAGCAATCAGCCCCAGCATTTT. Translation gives CAWSKAGLSNQPQHF.

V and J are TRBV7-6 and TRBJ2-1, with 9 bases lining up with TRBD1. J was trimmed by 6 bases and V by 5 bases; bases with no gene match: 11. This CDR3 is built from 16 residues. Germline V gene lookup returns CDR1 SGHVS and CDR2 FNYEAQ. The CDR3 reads CASSGYRGPRVNEQFF. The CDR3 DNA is TGTGCCAGCAGCGGATACAGGGGGCCGAGAGTCAATGAGCAGTTCTTC. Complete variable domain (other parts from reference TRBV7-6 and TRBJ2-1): GAGVSQSPRYKVTKRGQDVALRCDPISGHVSLYWYRQALGQGPEFLTYFNYEAQQDKSGLPNDRFSAERPEGSISTLTIQRTEQRDSAMYRCASSGYRGPRVNEQFFGPGTRLTVL.

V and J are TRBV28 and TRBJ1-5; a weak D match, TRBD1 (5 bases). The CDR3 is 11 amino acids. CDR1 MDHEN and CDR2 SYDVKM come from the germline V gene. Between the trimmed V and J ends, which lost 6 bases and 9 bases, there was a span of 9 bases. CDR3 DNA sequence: TGTGCCAGCAGCCCGGGGGGGCCCCAGCATTTT. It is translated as CASSPGGPQHF.

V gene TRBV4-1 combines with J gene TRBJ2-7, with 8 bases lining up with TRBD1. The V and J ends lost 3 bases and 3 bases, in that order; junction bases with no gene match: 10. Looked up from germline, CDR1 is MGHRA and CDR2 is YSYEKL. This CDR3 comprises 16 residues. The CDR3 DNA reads TGCGCCAGCAGCCAGAAGATAGGGACAGGTAGCTACGAGCAGTACTTC. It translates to CASSQKIGTGSYEQYF.

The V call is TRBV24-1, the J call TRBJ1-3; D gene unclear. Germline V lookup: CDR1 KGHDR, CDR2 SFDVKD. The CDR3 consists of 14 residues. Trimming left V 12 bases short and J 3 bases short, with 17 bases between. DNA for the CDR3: TGTGCCCCCTGGATCCAAGTATTTGGAAACACCATATATTTT. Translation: CAPWIQVFGNTIYF.

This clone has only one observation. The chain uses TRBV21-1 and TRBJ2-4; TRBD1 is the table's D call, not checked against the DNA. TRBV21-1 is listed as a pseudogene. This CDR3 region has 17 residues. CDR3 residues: CASGSGTGHLAKNIQYF. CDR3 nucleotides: TGTGCCAGCGGTTCCGGGACAGGGCATTTAGCCAAAAACATTCAGTACTTC.

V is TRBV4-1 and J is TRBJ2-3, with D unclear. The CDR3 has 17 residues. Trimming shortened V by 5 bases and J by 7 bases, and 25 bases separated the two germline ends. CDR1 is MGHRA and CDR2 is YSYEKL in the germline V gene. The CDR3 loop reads CASSESPGTHRINTQYF. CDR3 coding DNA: TGCGCCAGCAGCGAATCCCCCGGTACACACCGCATTAATACGCAGTATTTT.

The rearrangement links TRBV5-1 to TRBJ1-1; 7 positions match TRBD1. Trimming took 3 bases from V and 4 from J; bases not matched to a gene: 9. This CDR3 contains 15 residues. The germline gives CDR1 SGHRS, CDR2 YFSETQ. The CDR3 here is CASSSNRQGGTEAFF. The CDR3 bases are TGCGCCAGCAGCTCCAATCGACAGGGCGGCACTGAAGCTTTCTTT.

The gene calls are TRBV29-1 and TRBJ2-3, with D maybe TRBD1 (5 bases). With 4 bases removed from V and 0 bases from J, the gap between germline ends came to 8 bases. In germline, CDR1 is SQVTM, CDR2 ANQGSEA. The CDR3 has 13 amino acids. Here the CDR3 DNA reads TGCAGCGTTGTGGGGCTTAGCACAGATACGCAGTATTTT. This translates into CSVVGLSTDTQYF.

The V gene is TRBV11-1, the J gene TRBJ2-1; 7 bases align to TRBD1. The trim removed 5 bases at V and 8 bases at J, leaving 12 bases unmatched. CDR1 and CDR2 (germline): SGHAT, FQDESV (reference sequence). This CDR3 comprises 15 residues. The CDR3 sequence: CASSPDRDPRDEQFF. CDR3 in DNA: TGTGCCAGCAGCCCCGACAGGGACCCACGGGATGAGCAGTTCTTC.

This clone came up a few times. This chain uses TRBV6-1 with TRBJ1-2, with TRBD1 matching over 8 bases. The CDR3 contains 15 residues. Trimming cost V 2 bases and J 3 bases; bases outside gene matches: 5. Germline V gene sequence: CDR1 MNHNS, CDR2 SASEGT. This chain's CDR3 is CASSERAGGDYGYTF. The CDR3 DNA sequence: TGTGCCAGCAGTGAACGGGCAGGGGGCGACTATGGCTACACCTTC.

The DNA for the CDR3 is TGCAGCGTTGAAGTGGTCTACAATGAGCAGTTCTTC. Translated: CSVEVVYNEQFF. This chain joins TRBV29-1 and TRBJ2-1; D call uncertain. The V and J ends lost 1 base and 3 bases respectively, with 4 bases between them. Germline loops: CDR1 SQVTM, CDR2 ANQGSEA. The CDR3 consists of 12 residues.

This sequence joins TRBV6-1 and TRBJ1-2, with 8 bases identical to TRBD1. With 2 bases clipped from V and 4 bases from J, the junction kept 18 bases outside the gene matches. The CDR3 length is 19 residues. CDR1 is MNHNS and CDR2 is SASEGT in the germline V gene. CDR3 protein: CASSEYVGDRGNFLYGYTF. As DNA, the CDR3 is TGTGCCAGCAGTGAATATGTTGGAGACAGGGGCAATTTCCTCTATGGCTACACCTTC.

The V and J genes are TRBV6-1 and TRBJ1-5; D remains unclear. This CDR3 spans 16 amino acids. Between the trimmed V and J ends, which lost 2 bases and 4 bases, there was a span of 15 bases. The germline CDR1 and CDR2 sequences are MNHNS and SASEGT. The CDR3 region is CASSESGIGANQPQHF. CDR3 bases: TGTGCCAGCAGTGAAAGCGGTATAGGTGCTAATCAGCCCCAGCATTTT.

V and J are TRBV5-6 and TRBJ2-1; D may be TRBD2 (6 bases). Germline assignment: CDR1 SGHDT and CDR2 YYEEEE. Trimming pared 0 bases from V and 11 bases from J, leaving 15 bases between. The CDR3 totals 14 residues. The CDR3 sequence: CASSLGAGPVQQFF. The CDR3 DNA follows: TGTGCCAGCAGCTTGGGGGCGGGACCAGTACAGCAGTTCTTC.

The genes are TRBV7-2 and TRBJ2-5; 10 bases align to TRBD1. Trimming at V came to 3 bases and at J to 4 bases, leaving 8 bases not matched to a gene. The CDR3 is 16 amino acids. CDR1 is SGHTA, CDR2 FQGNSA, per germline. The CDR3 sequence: CASSFPDRTGGETQYF. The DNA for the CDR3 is TGTGCCAGCAGCTTTCCCGACCGGACAGGGGGAGAGACCCAGTACTTC.

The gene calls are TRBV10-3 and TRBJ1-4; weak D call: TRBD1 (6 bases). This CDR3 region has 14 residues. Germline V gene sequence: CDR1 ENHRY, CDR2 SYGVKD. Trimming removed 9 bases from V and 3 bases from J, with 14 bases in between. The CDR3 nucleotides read TGTGCCATATGCGGCGGGGGCTCTAATGAAAAACTGTTTTTT. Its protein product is CAICGGGSNEKLFF.

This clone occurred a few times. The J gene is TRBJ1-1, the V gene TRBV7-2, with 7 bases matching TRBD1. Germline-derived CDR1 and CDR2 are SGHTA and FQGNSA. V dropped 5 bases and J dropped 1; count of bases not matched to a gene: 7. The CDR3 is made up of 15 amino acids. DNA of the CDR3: TGTGCCAGCAGCGGACGGGACAGTTCGAACACTGAAGCTTTCTTT. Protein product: CASSGRDSSNTEAFF.

CDR3 protein: CASSFNSGTSGIGSDTQYF. The CDR3 DNA sequence: TGCGCCAGCAGCTTCAACTCCGGGACTAGCGGGATAGGGTCAGATACGCAGTATTTT. This chain links TRBV5-1 with TRBJ2-3, with 13 positions matching TRBD2. This CDR3 has 19 residues. Per the germline V gene, CDR1 is SGHRS and CDR2 is YFSETQ. Losses at the gene ends were 2 bases for V and 4 bases for J; bases not matched to a gene: 13.

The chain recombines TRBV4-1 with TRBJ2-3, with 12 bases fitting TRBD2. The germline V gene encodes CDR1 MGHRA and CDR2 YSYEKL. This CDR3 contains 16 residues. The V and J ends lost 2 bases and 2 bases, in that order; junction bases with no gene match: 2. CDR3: CASSQRTSGNTDTQYF. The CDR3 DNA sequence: TGCGCCAGCAGCCAACGGACTAGCGGGAACACAGATACGCAGTATTTT.